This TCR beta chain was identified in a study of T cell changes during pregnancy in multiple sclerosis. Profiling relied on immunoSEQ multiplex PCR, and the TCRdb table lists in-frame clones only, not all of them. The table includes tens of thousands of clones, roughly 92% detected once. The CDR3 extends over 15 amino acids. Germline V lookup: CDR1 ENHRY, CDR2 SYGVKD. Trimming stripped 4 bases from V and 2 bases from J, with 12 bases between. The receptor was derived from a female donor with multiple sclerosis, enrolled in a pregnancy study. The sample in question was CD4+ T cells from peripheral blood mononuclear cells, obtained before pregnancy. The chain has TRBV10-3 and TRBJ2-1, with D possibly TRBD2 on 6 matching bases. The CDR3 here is CAISAVAVAYNEQFF. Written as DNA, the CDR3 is TGTGCCATCAGTGCGGTAGCGGTCGCCTACAATGAGCAGTTCTTC.